This entry features one T cell receptor beta chain sequence. Its antigen has not been determined. One base away there is no much larger clone; base qualities are not given. Genomic DNA was extracted from sorted cells for sequencing of the TCRbeta CDR3 region. The immunoSEQ Assay was used to sequence the TCRbeta CDR3 regions. TCRdb took this table from immuneACCESS and kept in-frame rearrangements with V and J called. Such tables lack part of the clones; where checked against another copy, unresolved V genes explain under half of the gap, and the rest is unexplained. A total of about 26,000 clones appear in this sample, around nine tenths of them only once. Together, the top ten hold 15% to 20% of the sample. V was cut back by 0 bases and J by 4 bases, leaving a gap of 15 bases between them. Including the terminal cysteine and phenylalanine, the CDR3 comprises 16 residues. Only CDR3 DNA is held: 48 bases, read in frame from base 1.

This entry belongs to a study of OX40 agonist ivuxolimab in advanced cancers. For context, the study as a whole: Ivuxolimab was an agonistic, fully human IgG2 monoclonal antibody directed against OX40 (CD134), a costimulatory receptor. Intravenous ivuxolimab was administered to patients every 2 weeks at six dose levels: 0.01, 0.1, 0.3, 1.5, 3 and 10 mg/kg. Of the roughly 54 dose-escalation patients, hepatocellular carcinoma was present in about 19, melanoma in around 15, renal cell carcinoma in 9 and head and neck cancer in 9. A male proportion of 82.7% and a mean age of approximately 55 years, ranging from 23 to 79, were recorded for the dose-escalation cohort. Prior anti-PD-1, anti-PD-L1 or anti-CTLA-4 therapy was permitted, and checkpoint inhibitors had been received by under 50% of dose-escalation patients. Partial responses occurred in three dose-escalation patients, of whom one had hepatocellular carcinoma and two had cutaneous melanoma. Peripheral TCRbeta sequencing aimed to test whether ivuxolimab altered TCR sequence diversity and caused clonal T-cell expansion. The paper describes the monotherapy dose-escalation part (N ≈ 52 patients) of the phase I trial of ivuxolimab.

Paper-wide results and their limitations: The antigen specificity of the clonally expanded peripheral T cells was not determined. At doses of 0.1 to 3.0 mg/kg, clonal expansion of both CD4+ and CD8+ blood T cells was observed from baseline to week 6. Low levels of normalized T-cell clonal expansion were also seen in some patients who did not respond. After ivuxolimab, expanded clones were on average more numerous among CD8+ T cells than among CD4+ T cells. In the 0.1-3.0 mg/kg groups, partial responders were among the patients with the lowest normalized peripheral clonal expansion, particularly in CD8+ T cells.

Patients with autoimmune disease history or receiving systemic immunosuppression were excluded from the trial. Peripheral blood for TCR sequencing was collected from all dose cohorts at baseline, on cycle 4 day 1, and on cycle 7 day 1. The samples were taken from a phase I, first-in-human, multicenter, open-label dose-escalation trial of ivuxolimab. Adults with locally advanced or metastatic melanoma, renal cell, hepatocellular, or head and neck squamous cell carcinoma were enrolled in the trial. Before TCR sequencing, CD4+ and CD8+ T cells were separately sorted from peripheral blood. The source was CD4+ or CD8+ T cells sorted from blood, collected in a trial of the OX40 agonist ivuxolimab. This TCR came from an adult with an advanced solid tumor such as melanoma, head and neck, liver or kidney cancer. The rearrangement joined TRBV23-1 to TRBJ1-2; TRBD1 could be the D gene, as 5 bases match. TRBV23-1 is an open reading frame, and its role is uncertain. The nucleotides are TGCGCCAGCAGTCAATCCGGGGGGAGGGTCGGCTATGGCTACACCTTC. This gives the protein CASSQSGGRVGYGYTF.